This is a list of T cell receptor beta chains from one sample in a study of neoadjuvant anti-PD-1 for oral cavity cancer. TCRdb keeps only in-frame clones here, not all; method: immunoSEQ multiplex PCR. The sample holds roughly 24,000 clones; 25% to 30% are singletons and the top ten take roughly 15%. The specimen was tumor tissue, collected after nivolumab (anti-PD-1) treatment. The receptors stem from a person aged 40-85 years with oral cavity squamous cell carcinoma. CDR3s include the opening cysteine and the closing phenylalanine or tryptophan. The D gene is left open where the match is weak. The size field is filled for only some rows; it gives once, few, many or a size class.

TRBJ2-1	TRBV19	16	once	TRBD2	TGTGCCAGTAGGGTATCTCTAGCGGGAGCGAACAATGAGCAGTTCTTC	CASRVSLAGANNEQFF
TRBJ1-1	TRBV30	14	.	.	TGTGCCTGGAGTATGGGACGGAGTGGGACTGAAGCTTTCTTT	CAWSMGRSGTEAFF
TRBJ2-7	TRBV11-2	15	few	.	TGTGCCAGCAGCTTAGCGGCAGGCCCATCCTACGAGCAGTACTTC	CASSLAAGPSYEQYF
TRBJ2-4	TRBV28	15	few	.	TGTGCCAGCAGCTCATCGGGATATGGCAAAAACATTCAGTACTTC	CASSSSGYGKNIQYF
TRBJ1-1	TRBV18	14	many	.	TGTGCCAGCTCCAAGACTCGGGGCAACACTGAAGCTTTCTTT	CASSKTRGNTEAFF
TRBJ2-2	TRBV7-6	17	.	.	TGTGCCAGCAGCTCCCGCCTCGGGCAGTCGAACACCGGGGAGCTGTTTTTT	CASSSRLGQSNTGELFF
TRBJ1-1	TRBV7-9	16	.	.	TGTGCCAGCAGCTTAGATATCCGGGTAGGCGACACTGAAGCTTTCTTT	CASSLDIRVGDTEAFF
TRBJ2-2	TRBV5-4	16	.	.	TGTGCCAGCAGTTATGGCTTGGGGGGGAACACCGGGGAGCTGTTTTTT	CASSYGLGGNTGELFF
TRBJ1-5	TRBV2	16	.	.	TGTGCCAGCAGTGAAGCTTATTCAGGGTCCAATCAGCCCCAGCATTTT	CASSEAYSGSNQPQHF
TRBJ1-3	TRBV2	16	.	TRBD1	TGTGCCAGCAGTAGGGACAGTTATTACTCTGGAAACACCATATATTTT	CASSRDSYYSGNTIYF
TRBJ2-3	TRBV7-9	12	.	.	TGTGCCAGCAAACCACTCACAGATACGCAGTATTTT	CASKPLTDTQYF
TRBJ2-3	TRBV5-1	15	.	TRBD1	TGCGCCAGCAGCCCGATGACAGGGATGACAGATACGCAGTATTTT	CASSPMTGMTDTQYF
TRBJ1-5	TRBV29-1	13	few	.	TGCAGCGTTGAAATGGAGGAGAATCAGCCCCAGCATTTT	CSVEMEENQPQHF
TRBJ2-2	TRBV5-1	16	.	.	TGCGCCAGCAGCTTGGAACGCGGGTTAGGCACCGGGGAGCTGTTTTTT	CASSLERGLGTGELFF
TRBJ2-1	TRBV19	14	.	.	TGTGCCAGTAGACCAGGGACCAAATACAATGAGCAGTTCTTC	CASRPGTKYNEQFF
TRBJ1-1	TRBV5-1	21	.	TRBD1	TGCGCCAGCAGCTCATACCCCGGGACAGGGCATCCCCACCTGGGAAACACTGAAGCTTTCTTT	CASSSYPGTGHPHLGNTEAFF
TRBJ1-6	TRBV21-1	14	medium-sized	.	TGTGCCAGCGCGGACGCAGGAGGAGGTTCACCCCTCCACTTT	CASADAGGGSPLHF
TRBJ1-3	TRBV11-2	14	.	.	TGTGCCAGCAGCCACCCAGGCTCTGGAAACACCATATATTTT	CASSHPGSGNTIYF
TRBJ2-2	TRBV9	16	.	TRBD2	TGTGCCAGCAGCGTAGGGCTAGCGGAGTACACCGGGGAGCTGTTTTTT	CASSVGLAEYTGELFF
TRBJ2-7	TRBV30	16	.	.	TGTGCCTGGAGTGTACTCGCGACGGGGGGCCTGGGGGAGCAGTACTTC	CAWSVLATGGLGEQYF
TRBJ1-1	TRBV5-1	14	.	.	TGCGCCAGCAGCTTAACGGGAATGAACACTGAAGCTTTCTTT	CASSLTGMNTEAFF
TRBJ2-1	TRBV7-9	10	few	.	TGTGCCAGCAGCTTTGGGGAGCAGTTCTTC	CASSFGEQFF
TRBJ1-1	TRBV2	12	.	.	TGTGCCAGCAGTGCTGGGAACACTGAAGCTTTCTTT	CASSAGNTEAFF
TRBJ2-1	TRBV6-4	13	.	.	TGTGCCAGCAGTGTCTCTATTTTAAATGAGCAGTTCTTC	CASSVSILNEQFF
TRBJ1-1	TRBV6-5	15	.	TRBD1	TGTGCCAGCAGTTACTCGAGGACAGGGGACACTGAAGCTTTCTTT	CASSYSRTGDTEAFF
TRBJ1-6	TRBV15	15	few	.	TGTGCCACCAGCAGAGATCCCGCCCTGAGGTCACCCCTCCACTTT	CATSRDPALRSPLHF
TRBJ2-3	TRBV27	14	many	.	TGTGCCAGCACGGCGGGGAGGAGCACAGATACGCAGTATTTT	CASTAGRSTDTQYF
TRBJ2-7	TRBV7-9	12	few	.	TGTGCCAGCAGTTGGACAGACTACGAGCAGTACTTC	CASSWTDYEQYF
TRBJ2-1	TRBV5-1	14	few	.	TGCGCCAGCGCCCCGAGACTTACAAGTAATGAGCAGTTCTTC	CASAPRLTSNEQFF